The sample holds a few counts of the clone carrying this TCR beta chain. Its target is unknown. CDR3 length equals 15 residues. Per germline, CDR1 SNHLY and CDR2 FYNNEI. V was trimmed by 7 bases and J by 1 base, leaving 16 bases between them. These data belong to a study of cytomegalovirus exposure and HLA in healthy donors. 13 Jbeta primers and 60 Vbeta primers were used for the PCR. Generated by immunoSEQ multiplex PCR, the TCRdb table keeps only in-frame clones and is missing some. The sample shows approximately 90,000 clones, around four fifths of them seen only once. Study-wide results and caveats: HLA alleles were associated with fewer than 20,000 TCR beta sequences in a later analysis at 0.05 false discovery rate. TCR beta V- and J-gene trimming was later associated with a missense DCLRE1C variant. Researchers counted 164 TCR beta chains as cytomegalovirus-associated.

Sequencing was done on a sample of PBMCs. The V gene is TRBV2, the J gene TRBJ1-1, with D maybe TRBD1 (6 bases). This TCR came from a boy between 5 and 17 years old in good health and CMV-seronegative. CDR3 protein: CASIADRSRNTEAFF. CDR3 nucleotide sequence: TGTGCCAGCATCGCTGACAGGTCTCGGAACACTGAAGCTTTCTTT.